This T cell receptor (beta chain) appears in the sequencing data of a study of blood T cell repertoires in COVID-19. At the level of the study: COVID-19 samples from acute and convalescent phases originated in the United States, Italy and Spain. The analysed material was cDNA or gDNA that came from T cells, B-cell-depleted T cells, or PBMCs.

With V trimmed by 8 bases and J by 6 bases, 4 bases remained unmatched. The germline CDR1 and CDR2 sequences are MDHEN and SYDVKM. This CDR3 has 12 residues. Data came from immunoSEQ multiplex PCR; TCRdb stores just in-frame clones and leaves some out. This sample has tens of thousands of clones; more than 85% occur once, and the top ten carry approximately 14%. This receptor was taken from a human donor with active COVID-19. The donor label of this sample is uncertain. The specimen was peripheral blood. The chain recombines TRBV28 with TRBJ2-7, with 10 bases lining up with TRBD1. Written as DNA, the CDR3 is TGTGCCAGCCGGACAGGGGGTGGCGAGCAGTACTTC. The encoded protein is CASRTGGGEQYF.